These 21 T cell receptor beta chains were sequenced from one sample in a study of blood T cells in healthy people across ages. Alongside a J-beta primer mix, a sample-barcoded 5' primer served in a second PCR lasting about 6 to 12 cycles. From the 5' RACE reads, TCRdb called clonotypes with MiXCR, one entry per CDR3 protein. The sample lists about 1.8 million distinct CDR3 sequences; about 49% were seen once. The sample taken for sequencing was blood. These receptors were collected from a woman aged 40 to 50 in good health.

The chain combines TRBV20-1 with TRBJ1-6; D not resolved. Trimming took off 4 bases at V and 5 bases at J, with 21 bases between the two ends. Germline values: CDR1 DFQATT, CDR2 SNEGSKA (reference sequence). The CDR3 has 17 amino acids. The CDR3 spells CSAIGPRQLGDNSPLHF. CDR3 sequence (DNA): TGCAGTGCTATAGGTCCCAGGCAGTTAGGCGATAATTCACCCCTCCACTTT.

The CDR3 spells CASSFPTFTENSYEQYF. CDR3 nucleotide sequence: TGTGCCAGCAGTTTCCCCACTTTTACAGAGAACTCCTACGAGCAGTACTTC. V is TRBV28 and J is TRBJ2-7; D gene ambiguous. Germline V gives CDR1 MDHEN, CDR2 SYDVKM. Trimming pared 3 bases from V and 0 bases from J, leaving 18 bases between. CDR3 length: 17 residues.

This clonotype was seen only a few times. The rearrangement joins TRBV20-1 to TRBJ2-3; 8 positions agree with TRBD1. Per the germline V gene, CDR1 is DFQATT and CDR2 is SNEGSKA (reference sequence). The CDR3 sequence is 15 residues long. V was pared by 6 bases and J by 2 bases, with 10 bases of the junction left unmatched. Here the CDR3 DNA reads TGCAGTGCAGTCCCCTTGGACAGGGTCACAGATACGCAGTATTTT. It is translated as CSAVPLDRVTDTQYF.

The chain links TRBV28 to TRBJ2-5; D gene ambiguous. Per the germline V gene, CDR1 is MDHEN and CDR2 is SYDVKM. V was pared by 2 bases and J by 5 bases, with 15 bases between. The CDR3 sequence is 15 residues long. CDR3 nucleotides: TGTGCCAGCAGTTTACCCGACCCTGGAAAGGAGACCCAGTACTTC. Translation: CASSLPDPGKETQYF. Filled out from reference TRBV28 and TRBJ2-5, the complete variable domain reads DVKVTQSSRYLVKRTGEKVFLECVQDMDHENMFWYRQDPGLGLRLIYFSYDVKMKEKGDIPEGYSVSREKKERFSLILESASTNQTSMYLCASSLPDPGKETQYFGPGTRLLVL.

There are a few counts of this clonotype. V gene TRBV27 combines with J gene TRBJ2-5; the match to TRBD2 covers 7 bases. Germline trimming cut 6 bases from V and 5 bases from J; bases unmatched to any gene: 9. The germline V gene encodes CDR1 MNHEY and CDR2 SMNVEV (reference sequence). The CDR3 has 14 residues. The CDR3 here is CASRAGTPRETQYF. CDR3 bases: TGTGCCAGCAGAGCGGGAACCCCTCGGGAGACCCAGTACTTC.

V is TRBV9 and J is TRBJ2-5, with D maybe TRBD2 (5 bases). CDR3 size: 15 residues. Trimming stripped 0 bases from V and 7 bases from J, with 16 bases between. The germline gives CDR1 SGDLS, CDR2 YYNGEE. The CDR3 loop is CASSVDGKRVATQYF. CDR3 DNA: TGTGCCAGCAGCGTAGACGGGAAAAGAGTAGCGACCCAGTACTTC. Supplemented by reference TRBV9 and TRBJ2-5, the full variable domain reads DSGVTQTPKHLITATGQRVTLRCSPRSGDLSVYWYQQSLDQGLQFLIQYYNGEERAKGNILERFSAQQFPDLHSELNLSSLELGDSALYFCASSVDGKRVATQYFGPGTRLLVL.

The chain employs TRBV15 and TRBJ1-2, with D possibly matching TRBD1 (6 bases). Trimming shortened V by 3 bases and J by 6 bases, and 14 bases separated the two germline ends. This CDR3 is built from 14 residues. Germline V gene data show CDR1 as LNHNV and CDR2 as YYDKDF (reference sequence). For the CDR3, the DNA is TGTGCCACCAGCAGGAGAGGGACACGCGATGGCTACACCTTC. It specifies CATSRRGTRDGYTF.

The genes are TRBV6-5 and TRBJ2-7; 8 bases map to TRBD1. V shed 9 bases and J 1 base; nucleotides not matched to a gene: 11. Germline V gene sequence: CDR1 MNHEY, CDR2 SVGAGI. This CDR3 is built from 15 residues. The CDR3: CASRPPGQASYEQYF. As DNA, the CDR3 is TGTGCCAGTCGACCCCCGGGACAGGCGTCCTACGAGCAGTACTTC.

The rearrangement uses TRBV4-2 and TRBJ1-2; D gene ambiguous. The CDR3 spans 17 residues. V was pared by 0 bases and J by 5 bases, with 19 bases between. The germline V gene encodes CDR1 LGHNA and CDR2 YNFKEQ. Here the CDR3 DNA reads TGTGCCAGCAGCCAAGATACGTCGTCGGCCGTCAATTATGGCTACACCTTC. The encoded protein is CASSQDTSSAVNYGYTF.

V gene TRBV29-1 combines with J gene TRBJ2-6, with 7 nucleotides matching TRBD1. This CDR3 has 15 residues. V lost 4 bases to trimming and J lost 1 base; unmatched junction nucleotides: 4. CDR1 SQVTM and CDR2 ANQGSEA come from the germline V gene. CDR3 protein: CSVGQGRSGANVLTF. The CDR3 coding sequence is TGCAGCGTTGGACAGGGAAGGTCTGGGGCCAACGTCCTGACTTTC.

This clonotype was seen a handful of times. J is TRBJ2-1 and V is TRBV4-3; 8 nucleotides agree with TRBD1. The CDR3 has 16 amino acids. Looked up from germline, CDR1 is LGHNA and CDR2 is YSLEER. V shed 3 bases, J shed 4 bases, and the junction held 8 bases outside the gene matches. The DNA for the CDR3 is TGCGCCAGCAGCCAGCAGGGACAGGTACTTTACAATGAGCAGTTCTTC. Translation gives CASSQQGQVLYNEQFF.

The chain combines TRBV7-2 with TRBJ2-1; TRBD2 is a possible D gene (5 bases). The CDR3 consists of 14 residues. With 4 bases removed from V and 4 bases from J, the gap between germline ends came to 11 bases. Looked up from germline, CDR1 is SGHTA and CDR2 is FQGNSA. CDR3 loop: CASSSGIIYNEQFF. Here the CDR3 DNA reads TGTGCCAGCAGCTCGGGAATCATTTACAATGAGCAGTTCTTC.

The J gene is TRBJ2-3, the V gene TRBV4-3, with TRBD1 identical over 7 bases. The V gene end was trimmed by 1 base and the J gene end by 6 bases; junction bases not matched to a gene: 10. The CDR3 runs 16 residues. Germline V gene sequence: CDR1 LGHNA, CDR2 YSLEER. The CDR3 reads CASSQGPTGSMDTQYF. The CDR3 DNA reads TGCGCCAGCAGCCAAGGACCGACAGGGAGCATGGATACGCAGTATTTT.

There are a few counts of this clonotype. The genes are TRBV10-1 and TRBJ2-1; D is unresolved. This CDR3 is 16 amino acids long. With 2 bases removed from V and 2 bases from J, the gap between germline ends came to 13 bases. Looked up from germline, CDR1 is WNHNN and CDR2 is SYGVQD (reference sequence). CDR3 in DNA: TGCGCCAGCAGTGAGCCGACGCCATCCCCCTACAATGAGCAGTTCTTC. This encodes CASSEPTPSPYNEQFF.

This clonotype was picked up many times. The chain carries TRBV29-1 and TRBJ1-4; TRBD1 matches 8 bases. Germline assignment: CDR1 SQVTM and CDR2 ANQGSEA. V lost 7 bases and J lost 8; bases outside the gene matches: 6. This CDR3 contains 12 residues. The CDR3 is CSAGQGREKLFF. CDR3 sequence (DNA): TGCAGCGCCGGACAGGGAAGGGAAAAACTGTTTTTT.

There are a few counts of this clonotype. The V call is TRBV11-2, the J call TRBJ2-1; D remains ambiguous. This CDR3 is built from 16 residues. Germline V gene data show CDR1 as SGHAT and CDR2 as FQNNGV. The V and J ends lost 1 base and 7 bases respectively, with 17 bases between them. CDR3 nucleotide sequence: TGTGCCAGCAGCTTAGGTTCACGGACCCCCTGGAATGAGCAGTTCTTC. Protein sequence: CASSLGSRTPWNEQFF.

The rearrangement uses TRBV10-3 and TRBJ2-3; the match to TRBD2 covers 9 bases. Germline CDR1 and CDR2: ENHRY and SYGVKD. The CDR3 loop spans 15 amino acids. Trimming cost V 3 bases and J 4 bases; bases outside gene matches: 5. CDR3 coding DNA: TGTGCCATCAGTGAACAAGCGGGGGGACCAGATACGCAGTATTTT. Residues: CAISEQAGGPDTQYF.

This chain's CDR3 is CASSRGDRAYNEQFF. The CDR3, as DNA: TGTGCCAGTAGTCGGGGGGACAGGGCCTACAATGAGCAGTTCTTC. The genes are TRBV19 and TRBJ2-1; TRBD1 agrees at 9 bases. Germline CDR1 reads LNHDA; CDR2 reads SQIVND (reference sequence). V trimming: 5 bases; J trimming: 2 bases; junction bases outside the gene matches: 4. The CDR3 length is 15 residues.

This rearrangement joins TRBV5-1 to TRBJ1-1, with D unresolved. V lost 4 bases and J 1 base, leaving 11 bases between the germline ends. This CDR3 comprises 14 residues. Germline CDR1 and CDR2: SGHRS and YFSETQ. The CDR3 DNA reads TGCGCCAGCAGCCAATACCAGGAGAACACTGAAGCTTTCTTT. Its translation: CASSQYQENTEAFF.

This clonotype was observed at least ten times. The chain employs TRBV29-1 and TRBJ2-5, with D tentatively TRBD1 or TRBD2 (5 bases each). Deletions cut 0 bases from V and 3 bases from J, with 8 bases between. The CDR3 is made up of 13 amino acids. CDR1 SQVTM and CDR2 ANQGSEA come from the germline V gene. The CDR3 protein is CSVEDEGKETQYF. In DNA form, the CDR3 reads TGCAGCGTTGAAGATGAGGGGAAAGAGACCCAGTACTTC.

This chain uses TRBV6-5 with TRBJ2-5, with D tentatively TRBD2 (6 bases). V lost 0 bases and J 1 base, leaving 12 bases between the germline ends. CDR3 length equals 16 residues. Germline lookup yields CDR1 MNHEY and CDR2 SVGAGI. The CDR3 region has the DNA TGTGCCAGCAGTTACTCCGGCGGGGTTTTCCAAGAGACCCAGTACTTC. Protein sequence: CASSYSGGVFQETQYF.